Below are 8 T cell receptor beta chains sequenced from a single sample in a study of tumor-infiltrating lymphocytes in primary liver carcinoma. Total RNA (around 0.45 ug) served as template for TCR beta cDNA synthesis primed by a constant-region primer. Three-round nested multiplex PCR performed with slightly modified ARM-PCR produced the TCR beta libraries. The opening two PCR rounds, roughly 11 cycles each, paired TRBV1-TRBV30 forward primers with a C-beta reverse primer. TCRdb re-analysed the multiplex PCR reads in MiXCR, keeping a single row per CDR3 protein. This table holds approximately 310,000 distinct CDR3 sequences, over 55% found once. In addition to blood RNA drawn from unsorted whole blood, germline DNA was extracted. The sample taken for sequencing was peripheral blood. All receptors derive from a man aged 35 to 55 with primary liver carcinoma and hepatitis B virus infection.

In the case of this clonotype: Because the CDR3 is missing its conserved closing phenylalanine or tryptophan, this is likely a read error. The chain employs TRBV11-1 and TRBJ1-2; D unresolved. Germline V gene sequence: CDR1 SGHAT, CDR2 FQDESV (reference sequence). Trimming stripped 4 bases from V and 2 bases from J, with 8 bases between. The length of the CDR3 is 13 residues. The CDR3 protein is CASSSTGNYGYTL. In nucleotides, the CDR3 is TGTGCCAGCAGCTCCACTGGGAACTATGGCTACACCTTA.

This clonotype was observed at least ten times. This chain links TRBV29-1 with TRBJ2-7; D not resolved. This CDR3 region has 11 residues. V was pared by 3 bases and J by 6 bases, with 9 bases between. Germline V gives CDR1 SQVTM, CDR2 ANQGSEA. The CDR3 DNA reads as TGCAGCGTTGATGACGGCGGCGAGCAGTACTTC. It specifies CSVDDGGEQYF.

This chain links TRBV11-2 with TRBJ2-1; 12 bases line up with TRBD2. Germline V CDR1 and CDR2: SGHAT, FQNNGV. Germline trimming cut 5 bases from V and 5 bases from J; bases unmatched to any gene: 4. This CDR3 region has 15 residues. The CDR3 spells CASSPSGRANNEQFF. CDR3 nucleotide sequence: TGTGCCAGCAGCCCTAGCGGGAGGGCAAACAATGAGCAGTTCTTC.

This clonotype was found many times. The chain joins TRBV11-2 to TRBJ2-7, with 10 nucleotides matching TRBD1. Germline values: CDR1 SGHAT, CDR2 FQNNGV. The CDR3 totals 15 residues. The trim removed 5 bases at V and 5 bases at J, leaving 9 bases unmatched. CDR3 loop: CASSPRWTGGNEQYF. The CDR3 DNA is TGTGCCAGCAGCCCTAGATGGACAGGGGGAAACGAGCAGTACTTC.

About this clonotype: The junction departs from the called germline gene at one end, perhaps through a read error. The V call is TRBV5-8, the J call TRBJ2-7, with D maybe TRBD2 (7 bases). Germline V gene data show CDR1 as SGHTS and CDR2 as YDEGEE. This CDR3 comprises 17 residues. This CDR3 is CASSLAGGGALVYEQHF. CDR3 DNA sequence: TGCGCCAGCAGCTTGGCCGGAGGGGGGGCCTTGGTCTACGAGCAGCACTTC.

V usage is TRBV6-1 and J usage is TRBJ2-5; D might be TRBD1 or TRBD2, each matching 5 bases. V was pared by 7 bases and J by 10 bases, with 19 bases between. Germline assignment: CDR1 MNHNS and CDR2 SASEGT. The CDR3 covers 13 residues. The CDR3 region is CASIRDGGYDQYF. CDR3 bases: TGTGCCAGCATCCGGGACGGAGGCTACGACCAGTACTTC.

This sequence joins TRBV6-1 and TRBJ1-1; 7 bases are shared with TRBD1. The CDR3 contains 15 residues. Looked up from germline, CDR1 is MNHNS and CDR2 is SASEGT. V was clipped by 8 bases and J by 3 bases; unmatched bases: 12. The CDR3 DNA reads TGTGCCAGCGGTGTTTACGGAACAGGGGACACTGAAGCTTTCTTT. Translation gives CASGVYGTGDTEAFF.

CDR3 in DNA: TGTGCCAGCAGCGGACTAGTTTCCGGGGAGCTGTTTTTT. Translated: CASSGLVSGELFF. The chain couples TRBV9 to TRBJ2-2, with D perhaps matching TRBD2 (6 bases). The germline V and J ends were trimmed by 3 bases and 6 bases, with 9 bases remaining between them. Germline CDR1 reads SGDLS; CDR2 reads YYNGEE. This CDR3 contains 13 residues. Full variable domain (missing parts from reference TRBV9 and TRBJ2-2): DSGVTQTPKHLITATGQRVTLRCSPRSGDLSVYWYQQSLDQGLQFLIQYYNGEERAKGNILERFSAQQFPDLHSELNLSSLELGDSALYFCASSGLVSGELFFGEGSRLTVL.